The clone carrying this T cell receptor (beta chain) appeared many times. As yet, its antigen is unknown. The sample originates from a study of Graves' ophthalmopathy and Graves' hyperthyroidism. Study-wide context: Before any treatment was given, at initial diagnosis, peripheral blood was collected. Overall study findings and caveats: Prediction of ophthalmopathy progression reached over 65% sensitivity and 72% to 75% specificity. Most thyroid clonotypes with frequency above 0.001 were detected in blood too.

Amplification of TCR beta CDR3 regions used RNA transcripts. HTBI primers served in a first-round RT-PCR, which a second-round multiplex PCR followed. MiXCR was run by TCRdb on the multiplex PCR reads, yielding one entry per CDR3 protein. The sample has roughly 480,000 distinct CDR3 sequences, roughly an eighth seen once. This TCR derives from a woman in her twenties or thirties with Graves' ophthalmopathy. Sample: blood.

Here the CDR3 reads CASSLWLAGYSETQYF. The CDR3 DNA is TGTGCCAGCAGCTTGTGGCTAGCGGGGTACAGTGAGACCCAGTACTTC. The chain recombines TRBV13 with TRBJ2-5; 9 bases line up with TRBD2. V lost 3 bases, J lost 5 bases, and 10 bases stayed unmatched. Germline V gene lookup returns CDR1 PRHDT and CDR2 FYEKMQ (reference sequence). The CDR3 extends over 16 amino acids.